Here is one T cell receptor (beta chain) with its context. Its antigen remains unidentified. The entry originates in a study of T cell responses to AZD1222 COVID-19 vaccine. Study results and caveats: Just five to seven AZD1222 recipients tested seropositive at baseline. Nearly half of the spike-specific TCRs reportedly recognize variant regions that carry no mutations. Donors in the cohort were predominantly white British and more often female, and clonal diversity was possibly underestimated.

The germline gives CDR1 LNHDA, CDR2 SQIVND (reference sequence). Deletions cut 2 bases from V and 0 bases from J, with 17 bases between. The CDR3 loop spans 18 amino acids. Here immunoSEQ multiplex PCR was the method, and the copy in TCRdb shows in-frame clones only, minus some. The sample yields more than 95,000 clones, 80% to 90% seen once. The rearrangement uses TRBV19 and TRBJ2-4, with a tentative D call TRBD1 (6 bases). The receptor was isolated from an adult in good health. The material was peripheral blood, obtained on day 0 of AZD1222 vaccination. DNA of the CDR3: TGTGCCAGTAGTATAAGTGGGACAAAATCTCTAGCCAAAAACATTCAGTACTTC. It specifies CASSISGTKSLAKNIQYF.